The following is a T cell receptor (beta chain) sequence with its context. Its antigen is not identified. The data stem from a study of cytomegalovirus exposure and HLA in healthy donors. Study-level information: Among roughly 190 million T cells, an earlier analysis found roughly 100 million unique TCR beta sequences. Study-level points and caveats: The study flagged fewer than 200 TCR beta chains as cytomegalovirus-associated.

PCR used 60 Vbeta primers and 13 Jbeta primers. Generated by immunoSEQ multiplex PCR, the TCRdb table keeps only in-frame clones and is missing some. The data contain 150,000 to 200,000 clones, roughly 80% of them singletons. The sample consisted of PBMCs. The receptor was isolated from a man aged 50-60 years in good health and CMV-seropositive.

The CDR3 DNA follows: TGTGCCAGCAGCTTAGGCAGAAGCACAGATACGCAGTATTTT. It yields the protein CASSLGRSTDTQYF. The V call is TRBV7-9, the J call TRBJ2-3; no reliable D call. Trimming took off 1 base at V and 0 bases at J, with 5 bases between the two ends. This CDR3 has 14 amino acids. The germline CDR1 and CDR2 sequences are SEHNR and FQNEAQ (reference sequence).